A selection of T cell receptor beta chains follows, all from one sample in a study of vaccination and CD4 T cells after COVID-19. What these receptors recognize is not known. TCRdb reanalysed the PCR reads using MiXCR and keeps one entry per CDR3 protein. This sample carries fewer than 30,000 distinct CDR3 sequences, roughly 46% of them seen once, and the ten largest clones take 3.5% to 5%. This specimen consisted of CD4+ T cells from blood, cultured in vitro, obtained about 7 months after SARS-CoV-2 vaccination. The receptors come from a human donor who had recovered from COVID-19. The CDR3 runs from the conserved cysteine through the conserved F or W. The order of the fields is V gene, D gene, J gene, clone size, CDR3 protein, CDR3 DNA. The D gene is left open where the match is weak. Expanded clones are given a class, and other clones once, few, many or no size at all.

TRBV7-8,TRBD2,TRBJ2-7,NA,CASSIGGRAYEQYF,TGTGCCAGTAGTATCGGCGGGAGGGCCTACGAGCAGTACTTC
TRBV10-3,NA,TRBJ2-7,NA,CAISESSSYEQYF,TGTGCCATCAGTGAGTCGTCCTCCTACGAGCAGTACTTC
TRBV6-1,NA,TRBJ1-6,NA,CASRPGANSPLHF,TGTGCCAGCCGCCCCGGGGCTAATTCACCCCTCCACTTT
TRBV7-2,TRBD2,TRBJ2-2,NA,CASSFSGSGTGELFF,TGTGCCAGCAGCTTTAGCGGGTCAGGCACCGGGGAGCTGTTTTTT
TRBV28,NA,TRBJ1-2,NA,CASSLLGGNYGYTF,TGTGCCAGCAGTTTATTAGGAGGGAACTATGGCTACACCTTC
TRBV7-9,TRBD2,TRBJ2-2,NA,CASSGTSATSTGELFF,TGTGCCAGCAGTGGGACTAGCGCGACGTCCACCGGGGAGCTGTTTTTT
TRBV24-1,TRBD1,TRBJ2-1,few,CATRPTGGDEQFF,TGTGCCACCCGACCGACAGGGGGCGATGAGCAGTTCTTC
TRBV7-9,TRBD2,TRBJ2-2,NA,CASTLSGANTGELFF,TGTGCCAGCACCCTAAGCGGGGCGAACACCGGGGAGCTGTTTTTT
TRBV27,TRBD1,TRBJ2-7,NA,CASSFAQGVREQYF,TGTGCCAGCAGTTTCGCCCAGGGGGTCAGGGAGCAGTACTTC
TRBV10-3,TRBD2,TRBJ2-7,few,CAITPGREYDEQYF,TGTGCCATCACCCCGGGGCGGGAGTACGACGAGCAGTACTTC
TRBV6-1,NA,TRBJ2-7,NA,CASSARDGEGIPYEQYF,TGTGCCAGCAGTGCTAGAGATGGTGAGGGAATCCCTTACGAGCAGTACTTC
TRBV24-1,NA,TRBJ2-3,few,CATSDLRSGGTQYF,TGTGCCACCAGTGATTTGCGAAGTGGGGGTACGCAGTATTTT
TRBV6-2/TRBV6-3,TRBD2,TRBJ2-5,few,CASSYPRTSGFTHKQTQYF,TGTGCCAGCAGTTACCCTAGGACTAGCGGTTTCACTCACAAACAGACCCAGTACTTC
TRBV6-1,TRBD2,TRBJ2-1,few,CASRGRTSLSYNEQFF,TGTGCCAGCAGGGGGAGGACTAGCTTATCTTACAATGAGCAGTTCTTC
TRBV28,NA,TRBJ1-2,few,CATYVEDWAYGYTF,TGTGCCACCTACGTGGAGGATTGGGCTTATGGCTACACCTTC
TRBV20-1,TRBD1,TRBJ2-7,few,CSAIPQGAGEQYF,TGCAGTGCTATCCCACAGGGGGCGGGGGAGCAGTACTTC